This is a list of T cell receptor beta chains from one sample in a study of cytomegalovirus exposure and HLA in healthy donors. Libraries were prepared by immunoSEQ multiplex PCR; TCRdb keeps only in-frame clonotypes and omits some of them. The sample contains around 100,000 clones, over 65% of which appear only once. The sequencing sample was made of PBMCs. These receptors all come from a woman under 30 in good health and CMV-seronegative. CDR3s include the opening cysteine and the closing phenylalanine or tryptophan. A D gene is named only where the DNA matches it firmly. The size of a clone is reported for some rows only, either as once, few or many, or as a class for expanded clones.

CDR3aa,CDR3nt,v_gene,d_gene,abundance,j_gene
CASSWGTAETQYF,TGTGCCAGCAGCTGGGGGACAGCAGAGACCCAGTACTTC,TRBV7-9,TRBD1,-,TRBJ2-5
CASSFLQGGYEQYF,TGCGCCAGCAGCTTTTTACAGGGGGGATACGAGCAGTACTTC,TRBV5-1,TRBD1,few,TRBJ2-7
CASSPWTSGGETQYF,TGTGCCAGCAGTCCGTGGACTAGCGGGGGAGAGACCCAGTACTTC,TRBV27,TRBD2,-,TRBJ2-5
CASSQGTNTGELFF,TGTGCCAGCAGCCAGGGGACGAACACCGGGGAGCTGTTTTTT,TRBV6-5,-,few,TRBJ2-2
CASSKDSLNQPQHF,TGTGCCAGCAGTAAGGACAGCTTGAATCAGCCCCAGCATTTT,TRBV2,-,-,TRBJ1-5
CASSTDRDRTDTQYF,TGTGCCAGCAGCACCGACAGGGACCGCACAGATACGCAGTATTTT,TRBV16,TRBD1,once,TRBJ2-3
CASSQSLTDTQYF,TGTGCCAGCTCCCAAAGCCTCACAGATACGCAGTATTTT,TRBV18,-,-,TRBJ2-3
CASTGGGETQYF,TGTGCCAGTACAGGGGGTGGGGAGACCCAGTACTTC,TRBV19,TRBD1,-,TRBJ2-5
CASRGESYNEQFF,TGTGCCAGCAGGGGAGAATCCTACAATGAGCAGTTCTTC,TRBV6-6,-,-,TRBJ2-1
CASSGGGTFLADTQYF,TGTGCCAGCAGCGGTGGGGGGACTTTTTTAGCAGATACGCAGTATTTT,TRBV9,-,-,TRBJ2-3
CASSQEEGESTIYF,TGCGCCAGCAGCCAAGAGGAGGGAGAAAGCACCATATATTTT,TRBV4-1,-,few,TRBJ1-3
CASSIGVATNEKLFF,TGTGCCAGTAGTATCGGGGTTGCAACTAATGAAAAACTGTTTTTT,TRBV19,-,-,TRBJ1-4
CASSPTGEDTQYF,TGTGCCAGCTCCCCGACAGGGGAAGATACGCAGTATTTT,TRBV18,TRBD1,-,TRBJ2-3
CASSQVGMRFTEAFF,TGTGCCAGCAGCCAAGTTGGTATGCGGTTCACTGAAGCTTTCTTT,TRBV14,-,-,TRBJ1-1
CASTRDRGDNEQFF,TGTGCCAGCACCAGGGACAGGGGGGACAATGAGCAGTTCTTC,TRBV7-2,TRBD1,-,TRBJ2-1
CASSVSYTGELFF,TGTGCCAGCAGTGTTAGTTACACCGGGGAGCTGTTTTTT,TRBV6-4,-,-,TRBJ2-2
CASSYAGQRGYGYTF,TGTGCCAGCAGCTACGCCGGACAGAGGGGCTATGGCTACACCTTC,TRBV7-9,-,-,TRBJ1-2
CASSDSSGGASTDTQYF,TGTGCCAGCAGTGACTCTAGCGGGGGGGCTAGCACAGATACGCAGTATTTT,TRBV6-4,TRBD2,few,TRBJ2-3
CASSYGGSLYGYTF,TGTGCCAGCAGTTACGGAGGCTCACTCTATGGCTACACCTTC,TRBV6-5,-,-,TRBJ1-2
CASGDLQGQPQHF,TGTGCCAGCGGGGACCTACAGGGCCAGCCCCAGCATTTT,TRBV27,-,-,TRBJ1-5
CASSSYSGAFF,TGTGCCAGCAGCTCCTATAGCGGAGCTTTCTTT,TRBV5-6,-,-,TRBJ1-1
CASSGTYNEKLFF,TGTGCCAGTTCGGGGACATACAATGAAAAACTGTTTTTT,TRBV6-5,-,few,TRBJ1-4
CASTTDRGWSNQPQHF,TGTGCCAGCACAACCGACAGAGGTTGGAGCAATCAGCCCCAGCATTTT,TRBV28,-,-,TRBJ1-5
CASSQGGLGYYNEQFF,TGTGCCAGCAGCCAAGGCGGACTAGGTTACTACAATGAGCAGTTCTTC,TRBV4-2,TRBD2,-,TRBJ2-1
CASLAGAVIETQYF,TGTGCCAGCCTGGCGGGGGCCGTGATAGAGACCCAGTACTTC,TRBV6-6,-,-,TRBJ2-5
CASSLIPIAGGARETQYF,TGTGCCAGCAGCTTAATTCCCATAGCGGGGGGGGCAAGGGAGACCCAGTACTTC,TRBV7-2,TRBD2,-,TRBJ2-5
CASKGGGSGSLTEAFF,TGCGCCAGCAAAGGGGGGGGGTCCGGGTCGTTGACTGAAGCTTTCTTT,TRBV4-1,-,-,TRBJ1-1
CASKEASRDWGYNEQFF,TGTGCCAGTAAGGAGGCGAGCCGGGACTGGGGCTACAATGAGCAGTTCTTC,TRBV19,-,-,TRBJ2-1
CASSQDVGVSQPQHF,TGCGCCAGCAGCCAAGATGTAGGAGTTAGCCAGCCCCAGCATTTT,TRBV4-3,-,few,TRBJ1-5
CASSMRVIGETQYF,TGTGCCAGTAGTATGCGGGTGATCGGAGAGACCCAGTACTTC,TRBV19,-,-,TRBJ2-5
CACPASGAGNTIYF,TGTGCCTGCCCCGCTTCAGGGGCAGGAAACACCATATATTTT,TRBV30,-,few,TRBJ1-3
CASSGGGRTFYNEQFF,TGTGCCAGCAGTGGGGGCGGGAGGACCTTCTACAATGAGCAGTTCTTC,TRBV2,TRBD2,-,TRBJ2-1
CASSIGQGNEKLFF,TGTGCCAGTAGTATTGGGCAGGGAAATGAAAAACTGTTTTTT,TRBV19,-,-,TRBJ1-4
CASSRLAGGPNEQYF,TGTGCCAGCAGCCGACTCGCGGGGGGCCCCAACGAGCAGTACTTC,TRBV6-5,TRBD2,-,TRBJ2-7
CARLRRAQYF,TGTGCCAGACTCCGCCGGGCGCAGTATTTT,TRBV6-4,-,-,TRBJ2-3
CASSEGISTDTQYF,TGTGCCAGCAGTGAGGGCATAAGCACAGATACGCAGTATTTT,TRBV6-4,-,few,TRBJ2-3
CASSVRGPNTEAFF,TGTGCCAGCAGCGTCAGGGGCCCGAACACTGAAGCTTTCTTT,TRBV5-6,-,few,TRBJ1-1
CASSLTPHRNLGELFF,TGTGCCAGCAGCTTAACGCCCCACAGGAACCTCGGGGAGCTGTTTTTT,TRBV28,-,once,TRBJ2-2
CASSPSLGETQYF,TGTGCCAGCTCACCGTCACTAGGGGAGACCCAGTACTTC,TRBV18,-,-,TRBJ2-5
CSVAGQSLEAFF,TGCAGCGTTGCGGGACAGTCCCTAGAAGCTTTCTTT,TRBV29-1,TRBD1,few,TRBJ1-1
CATSRAGNHNEQFF,TGTGCCACCAGCAGAGCGGGGAACCACAATGAGCAGTTCTTC,TRBV15,-,-,TRBJ2-1
CASSPDRGPDEQYF,TGTGCCAGCAGCCCCGACAGGGGTCCGGACGAGCAGTACTTC,TRBV11-2,TRBD1,-,TRBJ2-7
CASRGASGRDDEQYF,TGTGCCAGCAGGGGGGCTAGCGGGAGGGACGACGAGCAGTACTTC,TRBV27,TRBD2,once,TRBJ2-7
CASSSPNYNEQFF,TGTGCCAGTAGTTCCCCCAATTACAATGAGCAGTTCTTC,TRBV19,-,-,TRBJ2-1
CASSSSGGASYTQYF,TGTGCCAGCAGCTCAAGCGGGGGGGCCTCATATACGCAGTATTTT,TRBV7-6,TRBD2,-,TRBJ2-3
CASKASGSVTGELFF,TGTGCCAGCAAGGCTAGCGGGAGTGTAACCGGGGAGCTGTTTTTT,TRBV2,TRBD2,-,TRBJ2-2